Given below is one T cell receptor beta chain in context. No antigen is known for it. These data are taken from a study of T cells in Graves' hyperthyroidism and ophthalmopathy. General study results and limits: Most expanded thyroid clonotypes above 0.001 also appeared in blood.

V was pared by 6 bases and J by 7 bases, with 10 bases between. The V gene's germline CDR1 is DFQATT and CDR2 SNEGSKA (reference sequence). The CDR3 contains 11 residues. What was amplified from RNA transcripts were TCR beta CDR3 regions. In the first-round RT-PCR of the TCR CDR3, the HTBI primer set was used. TCRdb recomputed calls from the multiplex PCR reads with MiXCR, one row per CDR3 protein. The sample holds about 600,000 distinct CDR3 sequences; about a sixth are singletons and the top ten take under 3.5%. For ophthalmopathy patients, the Clinical Activity Score was at least 3 and the NOSPECS grade at least 4; duration was under 3 months. The study left out patients who had uncontrolled infection, other autoimmune disease, pregnancy or lactation. Used for diagnoses were clinical symptoms, serum thyroxine and TRAb, thyroid ultrasound and orbital computed tomography.

The V call is TRBV20-1, the J call TRBJ2-1, with unresolved D. Sequenced: blood. This receptor was obtained from a woman between 35 and 50 years old with Graves' ophthalmopathy. CDR3 in DNA: TGCAGTGCGATGGGTTTTAATGAGCAGTTCTTC. Its translation: CSAMGFNEQFF.